One sample yielded the 13 T cell receptor beta chains listed below, sequenced in a study of blood T cell repertoires in COVID-19. Profiling relied on immunoSEQ multiplex PCR, and the TCRdb table lists in-frame clones only, not all of them. The sample includes roughly 110,000 clones, over 55% of them seen just once. Sequenced sample: peripheral blood. The receptors were gathered from a human donor with acute or convalescent COVID-19. The donor label of this sample is uncertain.

In nucleotides, the CDR3 is TGTGCCAGCAGCGTGACAGGAAATCTCCACTTT. Protein product: CASSVTGNLHF. The chain carries TRBV6-5 and TRBJ1-6; a weak D match, TRBD1 (6 bases). Germline assignment: CDR1 MNHEY and CDR2 SVGAGI. Trimming took 6 bases from V and 16 from J, leaving 13 bases between them. This CDR3 region has 11 residues.

V usage is TRBV10-3 and J usage is TRBJ1-5; a weak D match, TRBD1 (5 bases). V was trimmed by 3 bases and J by 8 bases, leaving 11 bases between them. This CDR3 comprises 13 residues. Germline-derived CDR1 and CDR2 are ENHRY and SYGVKD. DNA for the CDR3: TGTGCCATCAGTGAAGGGGCTAAGAAGCCCCAGCATTTT. Its protein product is CAISEGAKKPQHF.

V gene TRBV20-1 combines with J gene TRBJ1-2; D gene ambiguous. Germline V lookup: CDR1 DFQATT, CDR2 SNEGSKA (reference sequence). The CDR3 spans 11 residues. Trimming stripped 6 bases from V and 6 bases from J, with 11 bases between. CDR3 region: CSAYHSNGYTF. CDR3 DNA: TGCAGTGCCTACCATAGCAATGGCTACACCTTC.

The chain couples TRBV10-3 to TRBJ2-1, with TRBD1 matching over 10 bases. V was clipped by 2 bases and J by 6 bases; unmatched bases: 4. Germline CDR1 ENHRY, CDR2 SYGVKD. CDR3 length equals 15 residues. The CDR3, as DNA: TGTGCCATCAGTGAGGGACAGGGGGGGCCCAATGAGCAGTTCTTC. This translates into CAISEGQGGPNEQFF.

The chain carries TRBV6-5 and TRBJ1-4, with TRBD1 as a possible D gene (5 bases). CDR1 and CDR2 (germline): MNHEY, SVGAGI. V lost 4 bases and J 5 bases, leaving 17 bases between the germline ends. This CDR3 has 16 residues. CDR3 DNA sequence: TGTGCCAGCAGTTCGCAGGGCGGGATTGAGAATGAAAAACTGTTTTTT. Protein sequence: CASSSQGGIENEKLFF.

The V and J genes are TRBV7-2 and TRBJ2-5; 9 nucleotides agree with TRBD2. J gave up 1 base and V 1 base, and 1 base lay outside the gene matches. CDR1 is SGHTA and CDR2 is FQGNSA in the germline V gene. The CDR3 runs to 15 residues. As DNA, the CDR3 is TGTGCCAGCAGCTTAGAACTAGCGGGCCAAGAGACCCAGTACTTC. Translated, it gives CASSLELAGQETQYF. Full variable domain (remainder filled in from reference TRBV7-2 and TRBJ2-5): GAGVSQSPSNKVTEKGKDVELRCDPISGHTALYWYRQSLGQGLEFLIYFQGNSAPDKSGLPSDRFSAERTGGSVSTLTIQRTQQEDSAVYLCASSLELAGQETQYFGPGTRLLVL.

The chain couples TRBV7-9 to TRBJ2-5; 8 nucleotides agree with TRBD1. The CDR3 is made up of 14 amino acids. Germline V gene lookup returns CDR1 SEHNR and CDR2 FQNEAQ (reference sequence). Trimming cost V 7 bases and J 3 bases; bases outside gene matches: 7. Here the CDR3 reads CASTVQGVKETQYF. The CDR3 DNA follows: TGTGCCAGCACCGTACAGGGGGTAAAAGAGACCCAGTACTTC.

CDR3 DNA: TGTGCCAGCAGTCTAAGGGGTACTGGCCAAGAGACCCAGTACTTC. This encodes CASSLRGTGQETQYF. The chain combines TRBV6-5 with TRBJ2-5; a weak D match, TRBD1 (5 bases). Germline CDR1 MNHEY, CDR2 SVGAGI. The CDR3 is 15 amino acids. Trimming stripped 5 bases from V and 1 base from J, with 14 bases between.

This sequence joins TRBV18 and TRBJ2-1; tentative D call: TRBD1 (5 bases). The CDR3 is 15 residues long. V was cut by 2 bases and J by 10 bases, with 18 bases left in between. Germline CDR1 is KGHSH and CDR2 is LQKENI. CDR3 nucleotide sequence: TGTGCCAGCTCACCAGGGCAGGGCGGACGAGAGGAGCAGTTCTTC. Translated: CASSPGQGGREEQFF. Based on the CDR3 plus reference TRBV18 and TRBJ2-1, the full variable domain is NAGVMQNPRHLVRRRGQEARLRCSPMKGHSHVYWYRQLPEEGLKFMVYLQKENIIDESGMPKERFSAEFPKEGPSILRIQQVVRGDSAAYFCASSPGQGGREEQFFGPGTRLTVL.

The chain recombines TRBV7-9 with TRBJ2-3, with D tentatively TRBD2 (6 bases). With 1 base removed from V and 2 bases from J, the gap between germline ends came to 10 bases. Germline V lookup: CDR1 SEHNR, CDR2 FQNEAQ (reference sequence). The CDR3 spans 15 residues. CDR3 loop: CASSLDSGDTDTQYF. In DNA, the CDR3 is TGTGCCAGCAGCTTAGATTCGGGGGACACAGATACGCAGTATTTT.

The chain uses TRBV5-4 and TRBJ2-3, with TRBD1 matching over 7 bases. This CDR3 comprises 15 residues. Germline loops: CDR1 SGHNT, CDR2 YYREEE (reference sequence). Trimming took 4 bases from V and 1 from J; bases not matched to a gene: 6. DNA of the CDR3: TGTGCCAGCAGCACCAGGACAGGACGCACAGATACGCAGTATTTT. It codes for CASSTRTGRTDTQYF.

The rearrangement uses TRBV3-1 (or the pseudogene TRBV3-2) and TRBJ2-5; TRBD2 matches at 8 bases. J gave up 5 bases and V 1 base, and 3 bases lay outside the gene matches. Looked up from germline, CDR1 is LGHDT and CDR2 is YNNKEL (reference sequence). This CDR3 has 14 residues. Written as DNA, the CDR3 is TGTGCCAGCAGCCAAGCCCTAGCGGGCGAGACCCAGTACTTC. This gives the protein CASSQALAGETQYF.

The chain carries TRBV29-1 and TRBJ1-1; perhaps TRBD1 as D (6 bases). This CDR3 contains 15 residues. Germline CDR1 SQVTM, CDR2 ANQGSEA. V lost 3 bases to trimming and J lost 1 base, with 15 bases between them. CDR3 in amino acids: CSVETHARGNTEAFF. In DNA, the CDR3 is TGCAGCGTTGAGACCCACGCCAGGGGGAACACTGAAGCTTTCTTT.